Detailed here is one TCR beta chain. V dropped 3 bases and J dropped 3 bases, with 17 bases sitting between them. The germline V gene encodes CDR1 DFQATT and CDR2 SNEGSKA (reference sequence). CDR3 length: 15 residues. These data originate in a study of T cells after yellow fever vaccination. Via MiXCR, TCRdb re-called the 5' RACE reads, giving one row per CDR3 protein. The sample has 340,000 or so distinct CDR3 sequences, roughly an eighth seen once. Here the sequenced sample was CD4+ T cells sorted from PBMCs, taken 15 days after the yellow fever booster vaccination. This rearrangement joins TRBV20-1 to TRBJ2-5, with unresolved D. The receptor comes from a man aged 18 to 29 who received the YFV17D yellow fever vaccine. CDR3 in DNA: TGCAGTGCTAGGAACCCCAACCACAGCGAAGAGACCCAGTACTTC. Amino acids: CSARNPNHSEETQYF.